Detailed here is one TCR beta chain. Its antigen has not been determined. No base-level quality is on record; no much larger clone is a single base apart. What the treatment or condition label conveys for this sample: 15 to 20 received Ad26.COV2.S at low or high dose, single or two shots; about 5 received placebo; per-sample allocation not given. For vaccine and placebo recipients, repertoires were sequenced using samples collected on day 63 after the first injection. In Cohort 1b, around 23 adults aged 18-55 years were enrolled at a single site in Boston, USA, between 29 July and 7 August 2020. Ad26.COV2.S was a replication-incompetent adenovirus type 26 vector expressing a prefusion-stabilized SARS-CoV-2 spike protein from the original Wuhan strain. The germline V gene (reference sequence) gives CDR1 as LNHDA and CDR2 as SQIVND. CDR3 length: 13 amino acids, cysteine to phenylalanine. Kept here is only the CDR3 DNA, which spans 39 bases and is read in frame from base 1. V drops 3 bases and J drops 6 bases, leaving 11 bases in between.

TCRbeta CDR3 regions were sequenced with the immunoSEQ Assay. After extraction, genomic DNA underwent amplification by bias-controlled multiplex PCR, followed by high-throughput sequencing. As for the authors' bioinformatics: To quantify the absolute abundance of each unique TCRbeta CDR3 region, sequences were collapsed and filtered. T cell fraction was estimated by normalizing TCRbeta template counts to usable DNA, with usable DNA measured through amplification of reference genes found in all nucleated cells. Repertoire TCRs were annotated as SARS-CoV-2-specific by exact matching of V gene, CDR3 amino acid sequence and J gene to a known reactive TCR set. The reference SARS-CoV-2 TCR set was derived from MIRA and filtered for enrichment in COVID-19-positive ImmuneCODE repertoires, a step that removed public or cross-reactive TCRs. Drawing on the MIRA antigens, annotated TCRs were analysed further at the level of specific ORF or position within ORF. Depth was the summed frequency of annotated unique rearrangements, while breadth was defined as annotated unique rearrangements over total unique productive rearrangements. Group comparisons of TCR breadth used two-sided Wilcoxon rank-sum tests. Sourced from immuneACCESS, this table was stored by TCRdb with only in-frame sequences that have V and J called. A share of the clones is absent; for the studies checked, an unresolved V gene accounts for under half, and the remainder has no known explanation. That table is the source of V, J and clone size, and D and trimming were worked out from the DNA. This sample is represented by 500,000 or so clones; roughly 89% of them were singletons. The ten largest account for 10% to 15% of the sample.

This sample is part of a study of Ad26.COV2.S vaccination and SARS-CoV-2 variants (dated by TCRdb to the early 2020s). For the study in its entirety: Donors in the vaccine arm were drawn from COV1001, a multicentre, randomized, double-blind, placebo-controlled phase I-IIa trial testing Ad26.COV2.S in healthy adults. The TCR-sequenced set comprised roughly 30 samples: around 20 Ad26.COV2.S vaccine recipients, 5 placebo recipients and 8 SARS-CoV-2 convalescent individuals. TCRbeta repertoire sequencing was used to assess the specificity and breadth of SARS-CoV-2-reactive T cell receptors after Ad26.COV2.S vaccination. Ad26.COV2.S was administered intramuscularly at 5 x 10^10 or 1 x 10^11 viral particles, either as a single shot or as two shots given 56 days apart. Throughout the experiments and outcome assessment, investigators stayed blinded to trial group allocation. Trial participants were randomized into five groups of five, in which low-dose or high-dose Ad26.COV2.S was given once or twice, or placebo was given on both occasions.

Results and caveats for the whole study, not just this receptor: The authors noted that the TCR breadth and depth analyses may have underestimated total T cell responses. The study lacked the statistical power to compare responses across vaccine doses or regimens. Substantial breadth of spike-specific CD8+ and CD4+ T cell responses was reported after vaccination. Vaccine and placebo recipients had comparable non-spike TCR breadth, which fits with the vaccine containing only spike. Compared with placebo recipients, Ad26.COV2.S recipients showed higher spike-specific TCR breadth (P = 0.0014).

The material sequenced was peripheral blood, taken in a trial of Ad26.COV2.S vaccine versus placebo. This chain joins TRBV19 to TRBJ1-1; no D gene can be assigned with confidence. This receptor was obtained from a person between 18 and 65 years old who received the Ad26.COV2.S COVID-19 vaccine or a placebo. The nucleotides read TGTGCCAGTAGTATTGAAGGGCGTCCTGAAGCTTTCTTT. It specifies CASSIEGRPEAFF.